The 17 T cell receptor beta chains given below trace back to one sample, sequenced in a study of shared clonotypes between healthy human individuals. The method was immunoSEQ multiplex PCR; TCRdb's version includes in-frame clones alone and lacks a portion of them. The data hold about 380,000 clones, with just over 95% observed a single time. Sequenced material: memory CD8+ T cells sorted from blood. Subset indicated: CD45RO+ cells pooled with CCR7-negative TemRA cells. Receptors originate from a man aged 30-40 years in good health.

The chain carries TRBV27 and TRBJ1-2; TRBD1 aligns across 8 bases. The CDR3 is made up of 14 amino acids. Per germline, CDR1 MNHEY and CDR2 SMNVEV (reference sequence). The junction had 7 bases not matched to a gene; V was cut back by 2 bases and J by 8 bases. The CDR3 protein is CASSLRTGSGGYTF. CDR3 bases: TGTGCCAGCAGTTTACGGACAGGGTCGGGCGGCTACACCTTC.

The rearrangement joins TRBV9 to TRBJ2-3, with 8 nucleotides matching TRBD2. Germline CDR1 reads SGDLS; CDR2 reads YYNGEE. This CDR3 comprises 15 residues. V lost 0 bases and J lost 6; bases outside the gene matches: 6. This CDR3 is CASSVEAGEGDTQYF. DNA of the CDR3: TGTGCCAGCAGCGTAGAAGCGGGAGAAGGGGATACGCAGTATTTT.

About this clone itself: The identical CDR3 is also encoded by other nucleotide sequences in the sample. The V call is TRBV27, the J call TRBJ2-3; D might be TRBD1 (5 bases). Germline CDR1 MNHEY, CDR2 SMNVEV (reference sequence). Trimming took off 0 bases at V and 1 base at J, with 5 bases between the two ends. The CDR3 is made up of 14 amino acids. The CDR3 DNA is TGTGCCAGCAGTTTATCGACAGGCACAGATACGCAGTATTTT. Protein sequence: CASSLSTGTDTQYF.

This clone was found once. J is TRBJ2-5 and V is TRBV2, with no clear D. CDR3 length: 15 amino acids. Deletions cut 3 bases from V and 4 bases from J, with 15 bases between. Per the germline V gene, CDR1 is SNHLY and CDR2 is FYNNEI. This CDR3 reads CASSDRLPMAETQYF. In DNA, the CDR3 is TGTGCCAGCAGTGACCGACTCCCTATGGCAGAGACCCAGTACTTC. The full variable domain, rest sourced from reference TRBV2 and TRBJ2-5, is EPEVTQTPSHQVTQMGQEVILRCVPISNHLYFYWYRQILGQKVEFLVSFYNNEISEKSEIFDDQFSVERPDGSNFTLKIRSTKLEDSAMYFCASSDRLPMAETQYFGPGTRLLVL.

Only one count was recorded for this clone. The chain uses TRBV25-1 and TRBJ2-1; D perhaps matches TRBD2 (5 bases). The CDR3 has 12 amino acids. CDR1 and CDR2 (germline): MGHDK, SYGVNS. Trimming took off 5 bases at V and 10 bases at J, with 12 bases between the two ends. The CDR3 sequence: CASSSFTGEQFF. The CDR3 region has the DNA TGTGCCAGCAGTTCTTTTACGGGGGAGCAGTTCTTC.

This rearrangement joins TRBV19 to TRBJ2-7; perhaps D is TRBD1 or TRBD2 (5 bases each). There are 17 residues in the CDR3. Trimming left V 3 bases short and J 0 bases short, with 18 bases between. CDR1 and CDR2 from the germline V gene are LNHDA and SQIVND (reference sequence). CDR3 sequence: CASSIGGHPIHSYEQYF. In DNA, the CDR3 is TGTGCCAGTAGTATCGGAGGACATCCTATTCACTCCTACGAGCAGTACTTC.

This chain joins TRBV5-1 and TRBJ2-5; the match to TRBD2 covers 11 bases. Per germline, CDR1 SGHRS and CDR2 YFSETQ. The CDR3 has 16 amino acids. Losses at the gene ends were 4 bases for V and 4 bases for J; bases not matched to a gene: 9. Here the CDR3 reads CASSLSLAGGLETQYF. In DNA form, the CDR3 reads TGCGCCAGCAGCCTATCCCTAGCGGGAGGTTTAGAGACCCAGTACTTC.

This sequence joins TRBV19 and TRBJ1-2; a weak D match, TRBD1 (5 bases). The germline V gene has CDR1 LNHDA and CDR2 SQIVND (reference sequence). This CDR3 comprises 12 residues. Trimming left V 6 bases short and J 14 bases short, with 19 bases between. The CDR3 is CASSPLGRGGTF. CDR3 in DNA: TGTGCCAGTAGCCCTCTCGGACGGGGGGGAACCTTC. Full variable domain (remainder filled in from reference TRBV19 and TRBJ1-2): DGGITQSPKYLFRKEGQNVTLSCEQNLNHDAMYWYRQDPGQGLRLIYYSQIVNDFQKGDIAEGYSVSREKKESFPLTVTSAQKNPTAFYLCASSPLGRGGTFGSGTRLTVV.

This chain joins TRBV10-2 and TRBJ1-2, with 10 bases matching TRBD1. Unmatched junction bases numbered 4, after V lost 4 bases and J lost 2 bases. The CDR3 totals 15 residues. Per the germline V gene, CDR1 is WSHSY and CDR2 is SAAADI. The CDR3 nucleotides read TGCGCCAGCAGTGCCCCGGGACAGGGGAACTATGGCTACACCTTC. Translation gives CASSAPGQGNYGYTF.

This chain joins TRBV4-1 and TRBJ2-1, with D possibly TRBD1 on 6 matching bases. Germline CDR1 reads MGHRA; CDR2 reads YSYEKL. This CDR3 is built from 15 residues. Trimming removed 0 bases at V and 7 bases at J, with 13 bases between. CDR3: CASSQDPTTGNEQFF. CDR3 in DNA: TGCGCCAGCAGCCAAGATCCGACGACAGGAAATGAGCAGTTCTTC.

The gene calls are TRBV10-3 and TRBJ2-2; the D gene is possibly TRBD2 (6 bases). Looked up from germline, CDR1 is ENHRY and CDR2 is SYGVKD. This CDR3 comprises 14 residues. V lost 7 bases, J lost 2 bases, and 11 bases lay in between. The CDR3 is CAITGESNTGELFF. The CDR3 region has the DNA TGTGCCATCACGGGGGAATCAAACACCGGGGAGCTGTTTTTT.

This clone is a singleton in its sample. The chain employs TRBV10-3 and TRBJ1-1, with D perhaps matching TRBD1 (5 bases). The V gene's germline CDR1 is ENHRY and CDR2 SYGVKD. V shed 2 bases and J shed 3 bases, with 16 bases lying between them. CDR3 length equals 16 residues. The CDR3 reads CAISEGQGRRDTEAFF. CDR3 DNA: TGTGCCATCAGTGAGGGGCAGGGAAGGAGGGACACTGAAGCTTTCTTT.

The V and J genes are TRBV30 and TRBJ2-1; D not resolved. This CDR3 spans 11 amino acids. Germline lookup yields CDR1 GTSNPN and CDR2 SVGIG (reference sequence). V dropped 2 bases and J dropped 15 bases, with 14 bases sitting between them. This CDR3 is CAWSRTEDSFF. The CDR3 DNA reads TGTGCCTGGAGTCGGACGGAAGACTCGTTCTTC.

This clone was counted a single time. CDR3 sequence (DNA): TGTGCCAGCAGTGAATTGGGATATGAAGCTTTCTTT. Protein sequence: CASSELGYEAFF. This chain connects TRBV6-1 to TRBJ1-1; D uncertain. The CDR3 sequence is 12 residues long. The V gene's germline CDR1 is MNHNS and CDR2 SASEGT. The germline V and J ends were trimmed by 2 bases and 7 bases, with 8 bases remaining between them.

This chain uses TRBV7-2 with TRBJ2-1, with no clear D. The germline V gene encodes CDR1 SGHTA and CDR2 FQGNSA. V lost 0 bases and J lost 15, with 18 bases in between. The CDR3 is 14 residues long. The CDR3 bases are TGTGCCAGCAGCTTAGCTTTTGCCCCGGGCCTGGGGTTCTTC. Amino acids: CASSLAFAPGLGFF.

This chain's CDR3 is CASSPGLQSTEAFF. CDR3 DNA sequence: TGTGCCAGCTCACCCGGTCTCCAGAGCACTGAAGCTTTCTTT. This chain links TRBV18 with TRBJ1-1, with D unclear. V lost 3 bases and J 4 bases, leaving 12 bases between the germline ends. This CDR3 has 14 residues. CDR1 KGHSH and CDR2 LQKENI come from the germline V gene.

The CDR3 is CASSARPSGWGETQYF. The CDR3 nucleotides read TGTGCCAGCAGCGCCAGACCCAGCGGGTGGGGGGAGACCCAGTACTTC. V and J are TRBV9 and TRBJ2-5; a weak D match, TRBD2 (6 bases). With 3 bases removed from V and 5 bases from J, the gap between germline ends came to 20 bases. The CDR3 covers 16 residues. Germline V gives CDR1 SGDLS, CDR2 YYNGEE.